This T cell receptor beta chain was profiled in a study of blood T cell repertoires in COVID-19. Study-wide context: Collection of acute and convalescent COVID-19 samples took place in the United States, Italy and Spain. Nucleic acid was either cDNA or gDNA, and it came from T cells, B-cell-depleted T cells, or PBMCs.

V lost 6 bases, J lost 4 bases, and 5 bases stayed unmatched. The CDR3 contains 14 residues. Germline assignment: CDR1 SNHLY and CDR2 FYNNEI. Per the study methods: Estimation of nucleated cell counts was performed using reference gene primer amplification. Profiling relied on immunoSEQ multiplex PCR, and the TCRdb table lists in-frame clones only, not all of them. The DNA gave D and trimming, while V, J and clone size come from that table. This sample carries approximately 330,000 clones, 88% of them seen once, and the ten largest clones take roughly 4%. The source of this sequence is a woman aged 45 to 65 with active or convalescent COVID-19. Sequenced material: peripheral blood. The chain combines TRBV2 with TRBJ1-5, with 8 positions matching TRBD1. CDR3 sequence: CASSDRTGNQPQHF. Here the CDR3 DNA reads TGTGCCAGCAGCGATCGGACAGGGAATCAGCCCCAGCATTTT. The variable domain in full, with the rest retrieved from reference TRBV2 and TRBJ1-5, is EPEVTQTPSHQVTQMGQEVILRCVPISNHLYFYWYRQILGQKVEFLVSFYNNEISEKSEIFDDQFSVERPDGSNFTLKIRSTKLEDSAMYFCASSDRTGNQPQHFGDGTRLSIL.